This paragraph reports one T cell receptor beta chain. The data belong to a study of T cell changes during pregnancy in multiple sclerosis. Germline assignment: CDR1 MGHDK and CDR2 SYGVNS. This CDR3 has 13 residues. After removal of 8 bases from V and 6 bases from J, the junction contained 5 bases not matched to a gene. Assay used: immunoSEQ multiplex PCR; TCRdb lists only in-frame clones, some missing. Of tens of thousands of clones in the sample, almost 95% were seen once. The V call is TRBV25-1, the J call TRBJ1-5; 9 positions match TRBD1. The origin of this receptor is a female donor with multiple sclerosis, enrolled in a pregnancy study. The source material was CD8+ T cells from peripheral blood mononuclear cells, sampled in the first trimester of pregnancy. The CDR3 loop is CASSGQGIQPQHF. DNA of the CDR3: TGTGCCAGCTCTGGACAGGGGATTCAGCCCCAGCATTTT.